Given below is one TCR beta chain in context. V was shortened by 1 base and J by 8 bases, with 17 bases between the two germline ends. This CDR3 region has 16 residues. Germline values: CDR1 MGHRA, CDR2 YSYEKL. TCRdb's table, derived via immunoSEQ multiplex PCR, lists solely in-frame clones and lacks some. The sample lists some 8,500 clones, under 95% occurring once. This entry comes from a study of graft-versus-host responses after intestinal transplantation. Sequencing was performed on PBMCs, taken about 31 days after intestinal transplant. The sequence came from a human patient who received an intestinal transplant, so some T cells may come from the graft donor. This sequence joins TRBV4-1 and TRBJ1-4; maybe TRBD1 (5 bases). CDR3 amino acids: CASSQVGGGGGEKLFF. CDR3 DNA: TGCGCCAGCAGCCAAGTGGGCGGTGGGGGAGGGGAAAAACTGTTTTTT.